This T cell receptor beta chain was obtained from a study of shared clonotypes between healthy human individuals. Germline CDR1 reads ENHRY; CDR2 reads SYGVKD. The CDR3 has 17 amino acids. For this clone: No antigen is known for it.

When replicate PCRs were run on sorted subsets, they used about 200 ng DNA, approximately 27,000 T cell genomes. The data were produced by immunoSEQ multiplex PCR, yet TCRdb's version contains in-frame clones alone and is incomplete. The data contain around 2.5 million clones, 80% to 95% of them seen just once; the ten biggest clones take up about 0.38%. The donor population consisted of healthy HIV-negative adults with no recent acute infections or vaccinations. Study-wide points: Sampling was confined to blood; repertoires within tissues likely differ. With few donors, the genetic and exposure-history diversity represented was limited.

The sequenced sample was naive CD4+ T cells from PBMCs. As to subset: CD45RA+ positively selected. This clonotype was sampled from a man aged 18 to 29 in good health. Some clones in this sample may be carry-over from other donors' samples. The chain is built from TRBV10-3 and TRBJ2-5; D remains ambiguous. The J call may be in error: the DNA end matches TRBJ2-7 better. The chain's CDR3 is CAISEFSVGSRFYEQYF. The DNA of the CDR3 is TGTGCCATCAGTGAGTTCTCCGTAGGGTCTCGTTTCTACGAGCAGTACTTC.